A selection of T cell receptor beta chains follows, all from one sample in a study of response to subunit inactivated influenza vaccine. TCRdb passed the RT-PCR reads through MiXCR, listing each CDR3 protein once. The sample has hundreds of thousands of distinct CDR3 sequences, about 25% seen once. Sample: CD4+ T cells sorted from PBMCs, taken about 5 days after vaccination. All receptors come from a man in his forties or fifties who received an inactivated influenza vaccine. Each CDR3 is given with its conserved first and last residue. Each record gives: D gene, J gene, V gene, clone size, CDR3 DNA, CDR3 protein. A D gene is named only where the DNA matches it firmly. Clone size is stated in some rows and not others, as once, few, many or a class when expanded.

NA	TRBJ2-1	TRBV29-1	NA	TGCAGCGTTGAAAACGAAGGCTCCTACAATGAGCAGTTCTTC	CSVENEGSYNEQFF
TRBD1	TRBJ2-7	TRBV13	NA	TGTGCCAGCAGCTTAGGCTCCGGGACAGGGTCCTACGAGCAGTACTTC	CASSLGSGTGSYEQYF
NA	TRBJ1-4	TRBV12-3/TRBV12-4	few	TGTGCCAGCGGGAATGAAAAACTGTTTTTT	CASGNEKLFF
NA	TRBJ2-2	TRBV10-3	NA	TGTGCCATCAGTCCCGCCGTGGTTTACACCGGGGAGCTGTTTTTT	CAISPAVVYTGELFF
NA	TRBJ2-5	TRBV5-5	NA	TGTGCCAGCAGCTTGGTTTCCCCAGAGACCCAGTACTTC	CASSLVSPETQYF
TRBD1	TRBJ2-2	TRBV4-3	NA	TGCGCCAGCAGCCAAGATGTCAGGGGGAATTATCGGGAGCTGTTTTTT	CASSQDVRGNYRELFF
TRBD1	TRBJ2-7	TRBV6-2/TRBV6-3	NA	TGTGCCAGCAGTTGGGGACAGGGTCCCTACGAGCAGTACTTC	CASSWGQGPYEQYF
NA	TRBJ2-5	TRBV20-1	NA	TGCAGTGCCCCTGATTGGCGTGTTAGGGAGACCCAGTACTTC	CSAPDWRVRETQYF
TRBD2	TRBJ2-1	TRBV6-2/TRBV6-3	few	TGTGCCAGCAGTCACGTGAGCGGGAGGGCCAGGGATGAGCAGTTCTTC	CASSHVSGRARDEQFF
NA	TRBJ1-2	TRBV24-1	few	TGTGCCACCAGTGATCTCTTATCAGGCTACACCTTC	CATSDLLSGYTF
NA	TRBJ2-3	TRBV7-2	few	TGTGCCAGCACACCCGGGATAACAGATACGCAGTATTTT	CASTPGITDTQYF
NA	TRBJ2-3	TRBV9	NA	TGTGCCAGCAGCGTAGGCCCGCTATCGATAGCGCGCCCCACAGATACGCAGTATTTT	CASSVGPLSIARPTDTQYF
NA	TRBJ2-7	TRBV29-1	few	TGCAGCGTTTTTCGGCAGGGGATCGACGAGCAGTACTTC	CSVFRQGIDEQYF
TRBD2	TRBJ2-3	TRBV7-2	NA	TGTGCCACCAGCTTAGCGGGAGTTGGCACAGATACGCAGTATTTT	CATSLAGVGTDTQYF
NA	TRBJ2-5	TRBV12-3/TRBV12-4	NA	TGTGCCAGCAGTTTTGGTCTTCAAGAGACCCAGTACTTC	CASSFGLQETQYF
NA	TRBJ1-5	TRBV28	NA	TGTGCCAGCAGAAATCTTCGGGGGACAAAAGGGGGAGACAGCAATCAGCCCCAGCATTTT	CASRNLRGTKGGDSNQPQHF
NA	TRBJ2-7	TRBV20-1	few	TGCAGTGCTAGCAGGGGTTTTGCCACCTACGAGCAGTACTTC	CSASRGFATYEQYF
TRBD1	TRBJ2-5	TRBV20-1	NA	TGCAGTGCCCTTCCGGGGACAGGGTCTAAAGAGACCCAGTACTTC	CSALPGTGSKETQYF
NA	TRBJ2-1	TRBV24-1	few	TGTGCCACCAGTGATCGGTCCCACAGCTCCTACAATGAGCAGTTCTTC	CATSDRSHSSYNEQFF
NA	TRBJ2-1	TRBV11-2	NA	TGTGCCAGCAGCTTAGAGGCACAGCACAATGAGCAGTTCTTC	CASSLEAQHNEQFF
NA	TRBJ2-1	TRBV6-2/TRBV6-3	few	TGTGCCAGCAGCCTCGTTAGGGAGCAGTTCTTC	CASSLVREQFF
NA	TRBJ2-5	TRBV28	NA	TGTGCCAGCAGTTTATCGGCCGGGGTGGGTGGGACCCAGTACTTC	CASSLSAGVGGTQYF
NA	TRBJ1-4	TRBV12-3/TRBV12-4	NA	TGTGCCAGCGGCGAGGTGGGCTTTAATGAAAAACTGTTTTTT	CASGEVGFNEKLFF
NA	TRBJ2-6	TRBV4-3	few	TGCGCCAGCAGCCAAACAAGGGCCAACGTCCTGACTTTC	CASSQTRANVLTF
NA	TRBJ2-1	TRBV10-3	NA	TGTGCCATCAGTGAGTCCGGGGGTAATGAGCAGTTCTTC	CAISESGGNEQFF
NA	TRBJ2-1	TRBV5-1	many	TGCGCCAGCAGCCTGGCCCTAGGGGACTACAATGAGCAGTTCTTC	CASSLALGDYNEQFF
TRBD1	TRBJ1-2	TRBV20-1	NA	TGCAGTGCTGGAGGCTACCTAACAGGGGAATATGGCTACACCTTC	CSAGGYLTGEYGYTF
NA	TRBJ2-7	TRBV4-2	few	TGTGCCAGCAGCCAAGAAAATTTACAGAGCTACGAGCAGTACTTC	CASSQENLQSYEQYF
NA	TRBJ1-5	TRBV20-1	NA	TGCAGTGCCTCTAGGACACGAAGGAGCAATCAGCCCCAGCATTTT	CSASRTRRSNQPQHF
NA	TRBJ2-1	TRBV9	few	TGTGCCAGCAACCAGGGGCCCAACAATGAGCAGTTCTTC	CASNQGPNNEQFF
TRBD2	TRBJ2-1	TRBV4-3	few	TGCGCCAGCACCAGACTAGCGGGGGAGTACAATGAGCAGTTCTTC	CASTRLAGEYNEQFF
NA	TRBJ2-5	TRBV12-3/TRBV12-4	few	TGTGCCAGCAGTCCCGGGCCGAAGCGGGAGACCCAGTACTTC	CASSPGPKRETQYF
TRBD1	TRBJ2-2	TRBV19	NA	TGTGCCAGTAGTGATCGGGACAGCGTCACCGGGGAGCTGTTTTTT	CASSDRDSVTGELFF
TRBD1	TRBJ1-1	TRBV5-1	few	TGCGCCAGCAGCTTAGACAGGGATGGAGCTTTCTTT	CASSLDRDGAFF
TRBD2	TRBJ2-1	TRBV10-3	NA	TGTGCCATCAGTGGGCGGGGGGACAATGAGCAGTTCTTC	CAISGRGDNEQFF